This T cell receptor (beta chain) was found in a study of cytomegalovirus exposure and HLA in healthy donors (dated by TCRdb to the late 2010s). With respect to the entire study: According to an earlier analysis of a few hundred of the donors, some 180 million T cells yielded approximately 120 million unique TCR beta sequences and 276 Gb of sequence data. HLA typing covered class I and class II loci at four-digit resolution. The study combined high-throughput TCR immunosequencing, statistical association of individual TCRs with disease status, and machine learning to predict cytomegalovirus infection status. Typing coverage differed by locus: A, B, C, DRB1 and DQB1 were typed in roughly 620-640 donors, DQA1 in 522, DPA1 in around 580, and DPB1 in 400 to 490. Donor age, sex, ethnicity and CMV serostatus were compiled alongside the repertoire data. Every repertoire in the discovery cohort had been generated on one and the same sequencing platform. Among the roughly 410 genotyped donors, approximately 76% belonged to the genetic ancestry cluster associated with self-reported Caucasian donors. The study used immunosequencing to profile the T cell repertoires of approximately 690 subjects and linked those repertoires to cytomegalovirus serostatus. To study patterns of TCR occurrence, a later analysis re-analyzed previously published TCR beta repertoires from under 750 donors and added high-resolution HLA genotyping. Genome-wide SNP genotypes for about 65% of the 666 donors were used in a later genetic analysis, which treated that subset as a discovery cohort. An earlier analysis of 587 of the donors used high-throughput TCR beta sequencing to judge whether each TCR beta V gene segment behaved as functional or pseudogenic. A few DR-DQ haplotypes were handled as single units for association and clustering because linkage in the cohort was strong. Along with the approximately 600-subject first cohort, a separate validation cohort of 120 different subjects was used. In the later analysis, no new phenotypic data were used to find candidate immune exposures; instead, reliance was placed on TCR beta sequences and their occurrence across donors. The study was designed to test whether signatures of past pathogen exposure could be identified by cataloging public T cell receptors. An early release covering about 600 HLA-typed donors comprised about 320 gigabases of sequencing data and tens of millions of unique TCR sequences. Among around 400 genotyped donors of the cohort, an average of approximately 240,000 unique TCR beta nucleotide sequences was sequenced per donor, of which about 18% were non-productive. The paper as a whole reports these results and caveats: The presence/absence analyses assumed that sequencing depth was roughly uniform across donors, and that assumption may not be true. The authors suggested that the approach could potentially be extended to other disease states and immunological phenotypes. In a later analysis, TCR association rates were found to vary across HLA loci, with the most associated TCRs seen for DRB1 alleles and the fewest for HLA-C alleles. Compared with the roughly 720-donor mean, donors in an Asian-associated ancestry cluster had fewer N-insertions in productive TCRs, according to a later genetic analysis. A later genetic analysis associated a missense DCLRE1C variant with V-gene and J-gene trimming of TCR beta chains, and an independent cohort replicated the association. Some IMGT-functional V segments, including TRBV6-2 and TRBV6-3, could not be distinguished by the 87-base-pair reads and were therefore excluded. The earlier analysis of 587 of the donors excluded around 17 rarely observed V segments, including chromosome 9 orphons, because counts were too low. Linkage disequilibrium might explain the correlated functional status among segregating V segments, but an unknown experimental factor could not be excluded. In a later analysis, some 17,000 TCR beta sequences were associated with specific HLA alleles at a false discovery rate of 0.05. A further reported finding was that TCR beta sequences accurately predicted the HLA-A and HLA-B alleles for most subjects in the first cohort. Three of the identified cytomegalovirus-associated TCR beta chains were confirmed in vitro to be specific for cytomegalovirus antigens. In a later analysis, several top co-occurrence clusters were reported to appear linked to parvovirus B19, influenza, CMV and Epstein-Barr virus. Most CMV-associated TCR beta chains appeared to be HLA-restricted in a later analysis, and the HLA associations seemed to be driven largely by CMV exposure. In a later analysis, HLA-associated TCR beta chains were found to be more clonally expanded and to have lower generation probabilities than equally common non-associated chains. In an earlier analysis of more than 500 of the donors, most TCR beta V segments appeared in productive rearrangements about 87% or about 30% of the time, broadly matching IMGT annotations. Because HLA typing was unavailable for some donors at each locus, only the typed subset was used in association tests. For the cohort, immune exposure information was limited to CMV serostatus. The study listed 170 or so TCR beta chains as associated with cytomegalovirus. The cohort was sequenced for TCR beta chains only, and without alpha or paired-chain data the features that could be detected were limited. Cytomegalovirus status was reported to be diagnosed by the classifier with high specificity and sensitivity in both the original and validation cohorts. A group of highly shared sequence variants was considered likely to be a technical artifact of the sequencing pipeline. Most TCR sequences were observed very rarely across donors, whereas some public TCRs were present in many individuals. When HLA alleles, especially DR and DQ, strongly co-occurred, attributing TCR associations to individual alleles was difficult.

This clone was seen only once. Its target antigen remains unknown. Base-call qualities are not available, and no considerably larger clone is one nucleotide away. The library was built by means of the immunoSEQ multiplex PCR assay. For the multiplex PCR, a mixture combining 60 forward primers for TCR Vbeta segments and 13 reverse primers for TCR Jbeta segments was used. The CDR3 region of rearranged TCR beta genes was amplified from genomic DNA with a multiplex PCR assay. The amplified TCR beta libraries were sequenced on the Illumina HiSeq System as 87-base-pair reads. The paper's processing steps were these. A later analysis tallied 70 million to 100 million unique TCR beta chains across the approximately 670 repertoires, and around 9.9 million of those chains were shared by two or more donors. A nearest-neighbor algorithm error-corrected the raw reads and collapsed the reads into unique sequences, merging closely related sequences to remove PCR and sequencing errors. CDR3 sequences were aligned to IMGT reference sequences to assign V, D and J gene segments. For a sequence to be retained, at least a six-nucleotide match to both a V gene segment and a J gene segment was required. A rearrangement was called productive if the CDR3 had no stop codons and remained in frame with V and J, and every other rearrangement was called non-productive. Following IMGT convention, CDR3 was defined as the stretch from the second conserved V-encoded cysteine up to the conserved J-encoded phenylalanine. Sequences without an unambiguous match to a single V gene segment were excluded from the earlier analysis of approximately 600 of the donors. In an earlier analysis of about 590 of the donors, a V segment was called functional when productive rearrangements were above 56.7%, and segregating when the standard deviation between donors exceeded 5%. A statistical classification framework was developed to diagnose cytomegalovirus status using the catalog of TCR beta chain sequences. V and J gene assignment, in a later analysis, came from comparing TCR nucleotide sequences with IMGT/GENE-DB human TR gene sequences. A later analysis assigned CDR3 sequences and most-parsimonious VDJ recombination scenarios with the TCRdist pipeline. A later analysis defined each TCR beta chain by its CDR3 amino acid sequence plus V-gene family, and excluded reads lacking a unique V-gene family. To address suspected cross-contamination and a sequencing artifact, a later analysis removed a few hundred highly shared, low-generation-probability nucleotide sequences. A later analysis calculated a clonal expansion index for each public chain from normalized within-repertoire ranks of inferred template counts. In a later analysis, generation probabilities were computed using a VDJ recombination model fitted to out-of-frame rearrangements, and the results were checked against IGoR. Hypergeometric tests were used in a later analysis to score TCR-TCR, TCR-HLA and TCR-CMV co-occurrence, with a repertoire-size bias correction applied to the TCR pairs. In a later analysis, false discovery rates were estimated by permuting HLA or CMV assignments 20 times. In a later analysis, co-occurring TCRs were grouped using DBSCAN, and TCRdist sequence similarity was added for clustering within HLA-allele-positive subsets. Repertoires with fewer than 30,000 or more than 120,000 public chains, plus five repertoires with anomalous nucleotide sharing, were excluded from co-occurrence clustering. TCRdb stores this immuneACCESS table with in-frame sequences only. Part of the clones is absent; in the studies checked, under half of the shortfall reflects unresolved V genes, and no reason is known for the rest. That table is the source of V, J and clone size, and D and trimming were worked out from the DNA. The sample yields about 25,000 clones; nearly 80% were counted once. The ten most abundant clones make up about 5% of the sample.

The cohort was made up of 666 healthy bone marrow donors. At the time of sampling, every cohort member was nominally healthy, though immune exposures that went unrecorded were likely present. The donor was CMV seronegative and belonged to the group of around 400 seronegative cohort members. Every donor gave a peripheral blood sample, and the peripheral blood mononuclear cells from that sample were used for TCR beta sequencing. The Qiagen DNeasy Blood Extraction Kit was used to extract genomic DNA from the blood cell samples. Relative to germline, V is missing 5 bases and J is missing 2 bases, with 12 bases of the junction outside any gene match. Inclusive of the bounding cysteine and phenylalanine, the CDR3 is 17 residues long. Kept here is only the CDR3 DNA, which spans 51 bases and is read in frame from base 1. CDR1 and CDR2 were assigned from the germline V gene as SGHAT and FQNNGV.

The sequence joins TRBV11-2 to TRBJ1-1; TRBD1 matches 9 bases in the middle. This sequence originates from a male donor in good health and CMV-seronegative. The sequencing input was PBMCs. For the CDR3, the sequence is CASSPAGTGLTNTEAFF. Here is the DNA: TGTGCCAGCAGCCCAGCCGGGACAGGGCTTACCAACACTGAAGCTTTCTTT.